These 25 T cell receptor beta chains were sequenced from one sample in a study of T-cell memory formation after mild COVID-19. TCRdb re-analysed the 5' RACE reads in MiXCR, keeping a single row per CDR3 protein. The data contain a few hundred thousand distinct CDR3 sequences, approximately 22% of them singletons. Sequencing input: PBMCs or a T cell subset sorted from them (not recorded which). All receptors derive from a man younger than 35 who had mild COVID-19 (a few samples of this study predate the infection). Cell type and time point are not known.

The CDR3 DNA is TGTGCCAGCAGCAAAGTTGGCTACACCTTC. Amino acids: CASSKVGYTF. The chain has TRBV21-1 and TRBJ1-2. TRBV21-1 is deemed a pseudogene. The CDR3 loop spans 10 amino acids.

CDR3 in DNA: TGTGCCACCAGCTCACGATCGAGCTCCTACAATGAGCAGTTCTTC. Amino acids: CATSSRSSSYNEQFF. The chain employs TRBV15 and TRBJ2-1; no definite D call. The CDR3 contains 15 residues. CDR1 LNHNV and CDR2 YYDKDF come from the germline V gene (reference sequence). Trimming shortened V by 5 bases and J by 0 bases, and 11 bases separated the two germline ends. Supplemented by reference TRBV15 and TRBJ2-1, the full variable domain reads DAMVIQNPRYQVTQFGKPVTLSCSQTLNHNVMYWYQQKSSQAPKLLFHYYDKDFNNEADTPDNFQSRRPNTSFCFLDIRSPGLGDTAMYLCATSSRSSSYNEQFFGPGTRLTVL.

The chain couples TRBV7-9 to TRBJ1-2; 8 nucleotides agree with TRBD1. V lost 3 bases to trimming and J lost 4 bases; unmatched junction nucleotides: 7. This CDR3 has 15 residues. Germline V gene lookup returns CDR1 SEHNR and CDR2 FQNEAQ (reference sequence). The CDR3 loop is CASSFRPQGGYGYTF. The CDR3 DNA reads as TGTGCCAGCAGCTTCCGTCCACAGGGGGGCTATGGCTACACCTTC.

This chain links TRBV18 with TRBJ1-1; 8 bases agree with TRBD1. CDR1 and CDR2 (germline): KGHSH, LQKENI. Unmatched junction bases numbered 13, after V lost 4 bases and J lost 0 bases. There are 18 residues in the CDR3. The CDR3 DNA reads TGTGCCAGCTCACAGATCTTCGCCAGGGGGCTGATGAACACTGAAGCTTTCTTT. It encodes CASSQIFARGLMNTEAFF.

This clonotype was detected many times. The CDR3 reads CASSRPPGGGADTQYF. For the CDR3, the DNA is TGTGCCAGCAGTCGACCCCCGGGCGGGGGGGCAGATACGCAGTATTTT. The rearrangement joins TRBV6-2 or TRBV6-3 to TRBJ2-3; 9 bases fit TRBD2. The CDR3 covers 16 residues. Trimming took 5 bases from V and 4 from J; bases not matched to a gene: 10. CDR1 and CDR2 (germline): MNHEY, SVGEGT.

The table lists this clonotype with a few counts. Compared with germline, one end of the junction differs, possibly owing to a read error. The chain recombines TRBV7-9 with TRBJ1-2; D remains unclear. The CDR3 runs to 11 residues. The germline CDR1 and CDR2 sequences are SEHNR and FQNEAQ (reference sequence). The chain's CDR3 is CASSLWAGESF. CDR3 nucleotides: TGTGCCAGCAGCTTATGGGCGGGAGAGTCCTTC.

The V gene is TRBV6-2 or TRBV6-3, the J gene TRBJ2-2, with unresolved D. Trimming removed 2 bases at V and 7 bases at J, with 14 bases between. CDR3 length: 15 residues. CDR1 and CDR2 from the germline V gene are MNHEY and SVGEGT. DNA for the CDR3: TGTGCCAGCAGTTACAGCACCGGGCTCGGCGGGGAGCTGTTTTTT. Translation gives CASSYSTGLGGELFF.

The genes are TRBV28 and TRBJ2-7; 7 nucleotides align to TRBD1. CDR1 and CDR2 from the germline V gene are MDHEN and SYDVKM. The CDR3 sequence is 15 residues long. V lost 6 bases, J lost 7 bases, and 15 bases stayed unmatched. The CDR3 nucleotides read TGTGCCAGCAGGGGACGGAAACGGGACAGCCAAGAGCAGTACTTC. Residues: CASRGRKRDSQEQYF.

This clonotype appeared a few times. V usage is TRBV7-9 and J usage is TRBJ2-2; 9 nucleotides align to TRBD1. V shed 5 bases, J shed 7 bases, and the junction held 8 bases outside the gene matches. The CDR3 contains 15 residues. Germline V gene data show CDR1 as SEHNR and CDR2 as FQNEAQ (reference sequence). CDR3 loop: CASSGKGQGHGELFF. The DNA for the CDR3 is TGTGCCAGCAGCGGAAAGGGACAGGGCCACGGGGAGCTGTTTTTT. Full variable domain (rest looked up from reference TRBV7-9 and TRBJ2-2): DTGVSQNPRHKITKRGQNVTFRCDPISEHNRLYWYRQTLGQGPEFLTYFQNEAQLEKSRLLSDRFSAERPKGSFSTLEIQRTEQGDSAMYLCASSGKGQGHGELFFGEGSRLTVL.

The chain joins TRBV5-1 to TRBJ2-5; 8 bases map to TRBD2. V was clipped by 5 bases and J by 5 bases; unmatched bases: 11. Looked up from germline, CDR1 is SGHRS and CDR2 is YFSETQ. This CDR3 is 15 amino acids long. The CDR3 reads CASRTSGSQGETQYF. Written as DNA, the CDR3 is TGCGCCAGCAGAACTAGCGGTTCCCAGGGGGAGACCCAGTACTTC.

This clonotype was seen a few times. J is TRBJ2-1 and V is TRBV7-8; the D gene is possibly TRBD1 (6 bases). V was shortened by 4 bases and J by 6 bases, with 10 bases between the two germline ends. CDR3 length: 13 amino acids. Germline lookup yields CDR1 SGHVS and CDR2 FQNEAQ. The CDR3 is CASSSGTSNEQFF. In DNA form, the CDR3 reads TGTGCCAGCAGCTCCGGGACAAGCAATGAGCAGTTCTTC.

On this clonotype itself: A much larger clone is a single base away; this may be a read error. CDR3 region: CASSYYTEAFF. The CDR3 DNA reads as TGTGCCAGCAGTTACTACACTGAAGCTTTCTTT. This chain connects TRBV6-2 or TRBV6-3 to TRBJ1-1; D is uncertain. This CDR3 is 11 amino acids long. The germline V gene encodes CDR1 MNHEY and CDR2 SVGEGT. V lost 1 base, J lost 3 bases, and 0 bases lay in between.

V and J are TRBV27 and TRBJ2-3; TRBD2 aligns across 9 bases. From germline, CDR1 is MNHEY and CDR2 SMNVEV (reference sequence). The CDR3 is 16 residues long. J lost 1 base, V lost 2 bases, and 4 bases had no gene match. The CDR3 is CASSLPLAGGTDTQYF. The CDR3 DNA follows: TGTGCCAGCAGTTTACCGTTAGCGGGGGGCACAGATACGCAGTATTTT.

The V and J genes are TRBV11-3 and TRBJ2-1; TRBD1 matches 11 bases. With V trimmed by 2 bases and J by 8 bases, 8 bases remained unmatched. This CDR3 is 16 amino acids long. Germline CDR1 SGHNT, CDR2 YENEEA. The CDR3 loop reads CASSLRGTGGSHEQFF. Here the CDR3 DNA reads TGTGCCAGCAGCTTACGTGGGACAGGGGGTTCCCATGAGCAGTTCTTC.

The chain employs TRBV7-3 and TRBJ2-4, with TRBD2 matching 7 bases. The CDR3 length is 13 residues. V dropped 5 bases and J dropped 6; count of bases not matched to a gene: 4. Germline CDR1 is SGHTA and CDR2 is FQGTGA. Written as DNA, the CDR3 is TGTGCCAGCAGCGCAACGGGAGGAAACATTCAGTACTTC. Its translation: CASSATGGNIQYF.

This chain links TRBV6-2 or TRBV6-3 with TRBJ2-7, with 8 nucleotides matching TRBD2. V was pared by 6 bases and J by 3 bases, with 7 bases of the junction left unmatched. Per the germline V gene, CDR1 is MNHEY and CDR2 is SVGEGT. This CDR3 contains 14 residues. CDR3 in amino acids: CASRPTSGDYEQYV. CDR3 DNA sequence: TGTGCCAGCAGACCAACTAGCGGTGACTACGAGCAGTACGTC.

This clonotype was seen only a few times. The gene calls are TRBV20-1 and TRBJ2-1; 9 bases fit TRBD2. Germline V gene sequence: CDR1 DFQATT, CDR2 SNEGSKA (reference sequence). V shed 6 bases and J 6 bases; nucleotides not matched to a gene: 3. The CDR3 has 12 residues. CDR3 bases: TGCAGTGCGTCGGGACTAGCCAATGAGCAGTTCTTC. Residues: CSASGLANEQFF.

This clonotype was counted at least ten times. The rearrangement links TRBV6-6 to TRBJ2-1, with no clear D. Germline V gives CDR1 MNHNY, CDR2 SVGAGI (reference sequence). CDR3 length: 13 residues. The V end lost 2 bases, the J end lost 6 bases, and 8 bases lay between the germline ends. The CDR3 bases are TGTGCCAGCAGTTACGTCTCTAGCAATGAGCAGTTCTTC. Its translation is CASSYVSSNEQFF.

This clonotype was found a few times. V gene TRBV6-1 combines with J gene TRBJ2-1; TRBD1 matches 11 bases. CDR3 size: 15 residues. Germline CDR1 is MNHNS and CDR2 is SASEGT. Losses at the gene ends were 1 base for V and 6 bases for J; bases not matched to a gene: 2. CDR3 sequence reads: CASSEVGTGGNEQFF. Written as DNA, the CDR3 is TGTGCCAGCAGTGAAGTCGGGACAGGGGGCAATGAGCAGTTCTTC.

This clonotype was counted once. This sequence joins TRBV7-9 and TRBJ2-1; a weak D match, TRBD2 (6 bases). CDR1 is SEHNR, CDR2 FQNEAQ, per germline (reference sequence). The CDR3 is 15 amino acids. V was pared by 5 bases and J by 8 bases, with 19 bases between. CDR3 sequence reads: CASSPPAGKGDEQFF. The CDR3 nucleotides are TGTGCCAGCAGCCCGCCAGCGGGTAAAGGGGATGAGCAGTTCTTC.

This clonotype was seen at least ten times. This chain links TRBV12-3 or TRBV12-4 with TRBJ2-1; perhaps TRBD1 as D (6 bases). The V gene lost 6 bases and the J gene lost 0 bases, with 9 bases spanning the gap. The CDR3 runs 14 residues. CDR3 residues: CASRKQGSYNEQFF. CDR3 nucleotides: TGTGCCAGCAGGAAACAGGGCTCCTACAATGAGCAGTTCTTC.

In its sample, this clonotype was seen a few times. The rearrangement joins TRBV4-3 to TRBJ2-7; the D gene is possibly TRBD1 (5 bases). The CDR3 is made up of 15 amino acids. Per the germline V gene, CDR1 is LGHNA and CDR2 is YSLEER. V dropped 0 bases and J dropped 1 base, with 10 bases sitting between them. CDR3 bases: TGCGCCAGCAGCCAAGATCGGAGACAGTCCTACGAGCAGTACTTC. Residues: CASSQDRRQSYEQYF.

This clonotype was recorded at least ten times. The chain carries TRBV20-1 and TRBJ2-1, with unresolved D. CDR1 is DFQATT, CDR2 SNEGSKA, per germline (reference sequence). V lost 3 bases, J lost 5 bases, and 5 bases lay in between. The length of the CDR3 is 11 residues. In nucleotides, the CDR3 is TGCAGTGCTAGGGCAGACAATGAGCAGTTCTTC. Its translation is CSARADNEQFF.

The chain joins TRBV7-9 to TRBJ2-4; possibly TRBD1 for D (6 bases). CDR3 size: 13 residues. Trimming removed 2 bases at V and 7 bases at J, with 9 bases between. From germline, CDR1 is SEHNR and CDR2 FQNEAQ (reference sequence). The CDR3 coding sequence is TGTGCCAGCAGCTTAAACAGGGCGAACATTCAGTACTTC. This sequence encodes CASSLNRANIQYF.

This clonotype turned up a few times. CDR3: CSVEEGEAYGYTF. CDR3 nucleotide sequence: TGCAGCGTTGAAGAGGGGGAGGCCTATGGCTACACCTTC. J is TRBJ1-2 and V is TRBV29-1; TRBD1 is a possible D gene (5 bases). V lost 0 bases and J lost 4, with 9 bases in between. The V gene's germline CDR1 is SQVTM and CDR2 ANQGSEA. The CDR3 sequence is 13 residues long.